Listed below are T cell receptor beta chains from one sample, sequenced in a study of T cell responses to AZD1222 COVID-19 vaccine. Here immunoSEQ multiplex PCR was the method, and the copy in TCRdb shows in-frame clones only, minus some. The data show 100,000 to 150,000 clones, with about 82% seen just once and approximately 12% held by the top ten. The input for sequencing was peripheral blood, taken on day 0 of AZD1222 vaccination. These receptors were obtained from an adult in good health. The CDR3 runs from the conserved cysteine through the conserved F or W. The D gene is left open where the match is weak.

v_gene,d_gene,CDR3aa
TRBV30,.,CAWSDLRGYEQYF
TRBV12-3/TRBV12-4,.,CASSLVTGELFF
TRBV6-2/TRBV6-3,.,CASSYLGLMQPQHF
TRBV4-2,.,CASSQGTTNNSPLHF
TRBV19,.,CASSPGGNTEAFF
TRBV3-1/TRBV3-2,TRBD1,CASSPGQGGYGYTF
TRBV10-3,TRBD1,CAISEAGQKGGYTF
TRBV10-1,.,CASSEGGLIGNTIYF
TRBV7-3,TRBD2,CASSLASGGSYEQYF
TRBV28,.,CASSLGRGVGYEQYF
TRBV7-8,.,CASSSAGATYEQYF
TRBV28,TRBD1,CASSVDRGAEAFF
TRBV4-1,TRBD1,CASSQDRAGGEKLFF
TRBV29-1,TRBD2,CSTSTSGNFRSYNEQFF
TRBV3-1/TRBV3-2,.,CASSQGIYEQYF
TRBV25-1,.,CASRTVTEAFF
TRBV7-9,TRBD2,CASSPGRGGATGELFF
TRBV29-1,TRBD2,CSVTGLAGLSYNEQFF